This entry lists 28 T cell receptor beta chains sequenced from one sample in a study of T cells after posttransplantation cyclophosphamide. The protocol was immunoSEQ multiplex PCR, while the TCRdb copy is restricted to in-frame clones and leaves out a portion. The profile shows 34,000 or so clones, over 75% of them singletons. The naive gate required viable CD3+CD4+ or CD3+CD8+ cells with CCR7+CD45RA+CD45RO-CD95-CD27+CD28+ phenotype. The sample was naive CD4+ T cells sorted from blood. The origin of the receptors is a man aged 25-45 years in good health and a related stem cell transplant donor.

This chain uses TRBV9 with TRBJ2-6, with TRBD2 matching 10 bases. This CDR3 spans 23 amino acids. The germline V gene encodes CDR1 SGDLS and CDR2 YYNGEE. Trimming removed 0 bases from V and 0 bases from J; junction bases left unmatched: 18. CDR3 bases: TGTGCCAGCAGCGTAGCCCTCCCTGCATTGACTAGCGGGCGAAACTCTGGGGCCAACGTCCTGACTTTC. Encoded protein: CASSVALPALTSGRNSGANVLTF.

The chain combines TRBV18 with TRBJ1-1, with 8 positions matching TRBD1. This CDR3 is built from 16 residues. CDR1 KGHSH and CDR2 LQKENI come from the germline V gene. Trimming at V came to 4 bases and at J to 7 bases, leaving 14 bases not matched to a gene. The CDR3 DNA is TGTGCCAGCTCACGCCTCGGGACAGGCTCGGTCGGTGAAGCTTTCTTT. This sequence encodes CASSRLGTGSVGEAFF.

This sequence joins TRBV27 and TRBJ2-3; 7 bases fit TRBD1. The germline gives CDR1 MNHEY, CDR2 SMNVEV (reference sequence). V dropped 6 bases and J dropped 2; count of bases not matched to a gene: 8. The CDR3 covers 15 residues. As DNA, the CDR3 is TGTGCCAGCAGCTTGACAGGGTCCCTCACAGATACGCAGTATTTT. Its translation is CASSLTGSLTDTQYF.

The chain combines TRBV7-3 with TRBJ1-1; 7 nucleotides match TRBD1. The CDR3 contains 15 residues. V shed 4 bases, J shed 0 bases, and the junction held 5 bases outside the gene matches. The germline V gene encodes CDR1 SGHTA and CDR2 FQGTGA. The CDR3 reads CASSSRDRLNTEAFF. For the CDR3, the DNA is TGTGCCAGCAGCTCCCGGGACAGATTGAACACTGAAGCTTTCTTT.

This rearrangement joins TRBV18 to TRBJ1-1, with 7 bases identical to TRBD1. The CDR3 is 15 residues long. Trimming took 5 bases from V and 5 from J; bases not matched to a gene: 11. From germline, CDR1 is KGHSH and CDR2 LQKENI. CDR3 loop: CASSDLYRGETEAFF. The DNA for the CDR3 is TGTGCCAGCTCAGACTTATACAGGGGAGAAACTGAAGCTTTCTTT.

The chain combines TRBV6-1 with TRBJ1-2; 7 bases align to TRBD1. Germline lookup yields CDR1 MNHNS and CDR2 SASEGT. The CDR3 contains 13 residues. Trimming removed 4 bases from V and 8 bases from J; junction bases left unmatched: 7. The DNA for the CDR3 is TGTGCCAGCAGTGCCAGGGGGGAAGAAGGCTACACCTTC. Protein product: CASSARGEEGYTF.

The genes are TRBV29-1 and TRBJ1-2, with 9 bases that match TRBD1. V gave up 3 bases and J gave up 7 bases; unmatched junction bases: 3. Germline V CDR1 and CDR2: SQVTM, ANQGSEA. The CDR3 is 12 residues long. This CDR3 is CSVETGGGGYTF. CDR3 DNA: TGCAGCGTTGAGACAGGGGGTGGTGGCTACACCTTC.

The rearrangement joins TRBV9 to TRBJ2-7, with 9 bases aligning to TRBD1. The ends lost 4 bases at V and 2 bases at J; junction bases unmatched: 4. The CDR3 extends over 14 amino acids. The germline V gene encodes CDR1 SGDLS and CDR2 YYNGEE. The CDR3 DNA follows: TGTGCCAGCAGCACGGGACAGGGTCCCTACGAGCAGTACTTC. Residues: CASSTGQGPYEQYF.

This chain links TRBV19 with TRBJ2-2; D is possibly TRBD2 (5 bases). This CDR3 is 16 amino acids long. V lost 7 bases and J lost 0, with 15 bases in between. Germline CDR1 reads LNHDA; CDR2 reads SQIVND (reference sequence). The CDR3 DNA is TGTGCCAGTAACAAGAGGGCGGCAGCGAACACCGGGGAGCTGTTTTTT. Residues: CASNKRAAANTGELFF.

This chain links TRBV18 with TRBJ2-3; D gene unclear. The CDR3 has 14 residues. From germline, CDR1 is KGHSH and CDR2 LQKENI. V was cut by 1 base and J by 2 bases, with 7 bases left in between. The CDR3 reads CASSPRTDTDTQYF. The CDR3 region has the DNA TGTGCCAGCTCACCACGAACAGACACAGATACGCAGTATTTT.

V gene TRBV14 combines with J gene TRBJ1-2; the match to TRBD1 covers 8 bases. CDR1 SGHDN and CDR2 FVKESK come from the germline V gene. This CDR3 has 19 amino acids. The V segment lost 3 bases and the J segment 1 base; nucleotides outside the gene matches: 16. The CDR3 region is CASSHKIRRDRQINYGYTF. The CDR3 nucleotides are TGTGCCAGCAGCCACAAGATAAGGCGGGACAGGCAAATTAACTATGGCTACACCTTC.

This chain's CDR3 is CASSYLRQGANEKLFF. CDR3 DNA: TGTGCCAGCAGTTACCTCCGACAGGGAGCTAATGAAAAACTGTTTTTT. The gene calls are TRBV27 and TRBJ1-4, with 7 positions matching TRBD1. J lost 3 bases, V lost 4 bases, and 8 bases had no gene match. From germline, CDR1 is MNHEY and CDR2 SMNVEV (reference sequence). There are 16 residues in the CDR3. The full variable domain, completed using reference TRBV27 and TRBJ1-4, is EAQVTQNPRYLITVTGKKLTVTCSQNMNHEYMSWYRQDPGLGLRQIYYSMNVEVTDKGDVPEGYKVSRKEKRNFPLILESPSPNQTSLYFCASSYLRQGANEKLFFGSGTQLSVL.

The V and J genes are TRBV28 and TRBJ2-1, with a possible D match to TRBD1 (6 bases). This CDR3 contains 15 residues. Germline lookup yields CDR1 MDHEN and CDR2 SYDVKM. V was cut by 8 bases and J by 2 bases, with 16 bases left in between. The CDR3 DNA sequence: TGTGCCAGCCGCGACTCCGGACAGACCTACAATGAGCAGTTCTTC. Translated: CASRDSGQTYNEQFF. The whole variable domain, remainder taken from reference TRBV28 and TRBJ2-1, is DVKVTQSSRYLVKRTGEKVFLECVQDMDHENMFWYRQDPGLGLRLIYFSYDVKMKEKGDIPEGYSVSREKKERFSLILESASTNQTSMYLCASRDSGQTYNEQFFGPGTRLTVL.

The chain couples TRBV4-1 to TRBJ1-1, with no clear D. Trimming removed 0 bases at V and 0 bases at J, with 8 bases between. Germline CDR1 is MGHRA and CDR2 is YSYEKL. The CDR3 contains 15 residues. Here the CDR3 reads CASSQDPGMNTEAFF. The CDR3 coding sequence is TGCGCCAGCAGCCAAGATCCAGGCATGAACACTGAAGCTTTCTTT.

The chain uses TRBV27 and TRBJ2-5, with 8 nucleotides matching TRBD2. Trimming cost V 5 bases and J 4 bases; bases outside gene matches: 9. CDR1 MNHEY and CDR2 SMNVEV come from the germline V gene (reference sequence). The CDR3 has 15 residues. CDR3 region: CASSPLGTRRETQYF. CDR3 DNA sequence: TGTGCCAGCAGTCCCCTAGGGACTAGGCGAGAGACCCAGTACTTC.

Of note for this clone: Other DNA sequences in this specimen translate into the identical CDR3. The DNA of the CDR3 is TGTGCCAGCAGTCCCCTGGAGCAGTACTTC. As protein: CASSPLEQYF. The gene calls are TRBV28 and TRBJ2-7; no definite D call. Trimming pared 5 bases from V and 7 bases from J, leaving 6 bases between. Germline V gives CDR1 MDHEN, CDR2 SYDVKM. The CDR3 runs to 10 residues.

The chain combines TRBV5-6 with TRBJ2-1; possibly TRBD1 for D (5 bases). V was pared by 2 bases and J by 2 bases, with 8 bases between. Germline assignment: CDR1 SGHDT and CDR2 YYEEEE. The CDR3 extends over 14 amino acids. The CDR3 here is CASSFRGTYNEQFF. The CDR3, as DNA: TGTGCCAGCAGCTTTAGGGGAACCTACAATGAGCAGTTCTTC.

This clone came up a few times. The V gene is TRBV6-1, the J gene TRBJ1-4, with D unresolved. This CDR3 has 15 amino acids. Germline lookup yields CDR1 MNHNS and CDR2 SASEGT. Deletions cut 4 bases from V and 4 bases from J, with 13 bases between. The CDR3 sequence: CASSVLSRSNEKLFF. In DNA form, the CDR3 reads TGTGCCAGCAGTGTTCTAAGTCGGAGTAATGAAAAACTGTTTTTT.

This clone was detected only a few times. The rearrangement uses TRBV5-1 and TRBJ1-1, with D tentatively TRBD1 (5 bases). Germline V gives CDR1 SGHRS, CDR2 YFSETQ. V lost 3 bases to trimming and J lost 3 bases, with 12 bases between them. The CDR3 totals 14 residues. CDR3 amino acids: CASSSGAGDTEAFF. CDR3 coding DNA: TGCGCCAGCAGCTCCGGGGCGGGGGACACTGAAGCTTTCTTT.

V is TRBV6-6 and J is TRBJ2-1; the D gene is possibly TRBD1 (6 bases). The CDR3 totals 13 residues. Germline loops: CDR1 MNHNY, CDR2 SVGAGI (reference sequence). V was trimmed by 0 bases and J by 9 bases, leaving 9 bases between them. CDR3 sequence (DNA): TGTGCCAGCAGTTACTCGAGGGGGACTGAGCAGTTCTTC. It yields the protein CASSYSRGTEQFF.

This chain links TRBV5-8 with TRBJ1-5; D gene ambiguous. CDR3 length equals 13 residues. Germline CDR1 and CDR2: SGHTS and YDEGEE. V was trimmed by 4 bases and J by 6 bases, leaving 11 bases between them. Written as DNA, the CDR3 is TGTGCCAGCAGCCCGTCCGGTCGTCAGCCCCAGCATTTT. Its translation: CASSPSGRQPQHF.

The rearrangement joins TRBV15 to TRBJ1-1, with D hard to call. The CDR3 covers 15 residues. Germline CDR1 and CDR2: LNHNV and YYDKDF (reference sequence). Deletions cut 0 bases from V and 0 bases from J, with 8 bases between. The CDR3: CATSRDPGMNTEAFF. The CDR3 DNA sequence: TGTGCCACCAGCAGAGATCCAGGTATGAACACTGAAGCTTTCTTT.

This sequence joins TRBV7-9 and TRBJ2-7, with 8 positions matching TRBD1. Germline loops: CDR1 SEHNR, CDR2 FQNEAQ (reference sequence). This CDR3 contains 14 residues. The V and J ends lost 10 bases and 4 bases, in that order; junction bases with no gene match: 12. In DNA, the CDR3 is TGTGCCACCTTATCCCCGGGACAGGAATACGAGCAGTACTTC. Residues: CATLSPGQEYEQYF.

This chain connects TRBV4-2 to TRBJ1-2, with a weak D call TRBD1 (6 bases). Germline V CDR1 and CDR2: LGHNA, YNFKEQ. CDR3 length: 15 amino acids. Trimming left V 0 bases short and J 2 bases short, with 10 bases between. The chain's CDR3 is CASSQEGGGNYGYTF. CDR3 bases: TGTGCCAGCAGCCAAGAGGGGGGGGGCAACTATGGCTACACCTTC.

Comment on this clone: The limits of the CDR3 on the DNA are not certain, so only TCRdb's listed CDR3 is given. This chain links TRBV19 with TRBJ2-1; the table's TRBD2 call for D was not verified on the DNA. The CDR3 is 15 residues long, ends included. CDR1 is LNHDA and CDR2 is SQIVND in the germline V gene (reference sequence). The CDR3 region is CASTVAGGTYNEQVF.

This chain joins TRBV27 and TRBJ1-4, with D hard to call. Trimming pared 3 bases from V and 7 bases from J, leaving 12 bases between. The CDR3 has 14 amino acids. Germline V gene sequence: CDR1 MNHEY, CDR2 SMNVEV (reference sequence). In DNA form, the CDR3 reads TGTGCCAGCAGTTTCCCGGGGAAGGGTGAAAAACTGTTTTTT. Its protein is CASSFPGKGEKLFF.

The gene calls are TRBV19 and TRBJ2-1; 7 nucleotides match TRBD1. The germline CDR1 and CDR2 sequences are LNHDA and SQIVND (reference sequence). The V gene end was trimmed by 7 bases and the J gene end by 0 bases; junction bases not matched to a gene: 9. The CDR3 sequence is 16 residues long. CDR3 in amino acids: CASTVTGSLSYNEQFF. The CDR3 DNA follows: TGTGCCAGTACCGTGACAGGGTCCCTCTCCTACAATGAGCAGTTCTTC.

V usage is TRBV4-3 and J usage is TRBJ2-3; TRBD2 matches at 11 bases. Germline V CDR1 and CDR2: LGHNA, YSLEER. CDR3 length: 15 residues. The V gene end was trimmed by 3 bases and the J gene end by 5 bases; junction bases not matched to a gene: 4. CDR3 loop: CASSHSGGAGDTQYF. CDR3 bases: TGCGCCAGCAGCCATAGCGGGGGGGCTGGAGATACGCAGTATTTT.